This entry lists 3 T cell receptor beta chains sequenced from one sample in a study of glioma-infiltrating T cells after dendritic cell vaccination. Clones were read by immunoSEQ multiplex PCR, and TCRdb kept only the in-frame ones, dropping some. The data show about 87,000 clones, with around 90% seen just once and approximately 3.4% held by the top ten. Sequencing was performed on blood, taken before dendritic cell vaccination. These TCRs come from a human donor with glioblastoma.

The rearrangement joins TRBV30 to TRBJ1-5; no clear D. The V gene lost 3 bases and the J gene lost 0 bases, with 6 bases spanning the gap. This CDR3 has 13 amino acids. The V gene's germline CDR1 is GTSNPN and CDR2 SVGIG (reference sequence). CDR3 loop: CAWSESSNQPQHF. The CDR3 DNA reads TGTGCCTGGAGCGAGAGTAGCAATCAGCCCCAGCATTTT. The whole variable domain, filled in from reference TRBV30 and TRBJ1-5, reads SQTIHQWPATLVQPVGSPLSLECTVEGTSNPNLYWYRQAAGRGLQLLFYSVGIGQISSEVPQNLSASRPQDRQFILSSKKLLLSDSGFYLCAWSESSNQPQHFGDGTRLSIL.

The V and J genes are TRBV2 and TRBJ1-5; TRBD1 matches at 7 bases. From germline, CDR1 is SNHLY and CDR2 FYNNEI. The length of the CDR3 is 14 residues. V lost 6 bases to trimming and J lost 5 bases; unmatched junction nucleotides: 7. CDR3 sequence reads: CASRATGTDQPQHF. CDR3 nucleotides: TGTGCCAGCAGGGCGACAGGGACGGATCAGCCCCAGCATTTT.

This clone came up once. The gene calls are TRBV10-3 and TRBJ1-2; TRBD1 matches 9 bases. The germline CDR1 and CDR2 sequences are ENHRY and SYGVKD. The junction had 1 base not matched to a gene; V was cut back by 4 bases and J by 4 bases. The CDR3 sequence is 13 residues long. The CDR3 bases are TGTGCCATCAGTGCGACAGGGGGCTATGGCTACACCTTC. It encodes CAISATGGYGYTF.